This TCR beta chain was captured in a study of beta chain features in type 1 diabetes. General study results and limits: TCRB CDR3s from Type 1 diabetes patients were moderately but significantly shorter in all four CD4+ subsets. Reduced insertions and increased deletions marked VDJ junctions in type 1 diabetes patients. The naive, central memory and Treg TCRB repertoires showed an apparent similarity that was greater among patients than among healthy donors. HLA effects on TCRB rearrangement stayed unresolved here.

Germline CDR1 reads MNHNS; CDR2 reads SASEGT. CDR3 length: 16 residues. Trimming cost V 4 bases and J 0 bases; bases outside gene matches: 6. The whole isolated RNA underwent reverse transcription, so sequencing captured expressed TCRB transcripts. Repertoires were generated with immunoSEQ multiplex PCR, while TCRdb's copy carries only in-frame clones and drops some. This sample has 300,000 to 400,000 clones, with approximately 15% found just once. Concerning this clone: The target antigen is unknown.

The chain links TRBV6-1 to TRBJ2-1; 7 nucleotides match TRBD1. The sequence came from a woman aged 18-29 years with type 1 diabetes. Sequencing input: naive CD4+ T cells from blood. The CDR3 DNA follows: TGTGCCAGCAGTGCCGACAGGGTGAGCTCCTACAATGAGCAGTTCTTC. Encoded protein: CASSADRVSSYNEQFF.